The subject of this entry is one TCR beta chain. The CDR3 spans 11 residues. The entry originates in a study of CD8 T cells in ankylosing spondylitis. Construction of TCR beta libraries was performed using quantitative 5'-RACE with molecular barcodes. TCRdb reprocessed the 5' RACE reads with MiXCR, giving one entry per CDR3 protein. The sample has about 100,000 distinct CDR3 sequences, 20% to 30% seen once. Sequencing was done on a sample of synovial fluid, either unsorted or a sorted T cell fraction (not recorded which). The receptor was derived from a male donor with ankylosing spondylitis. The V gene is TRBV21-1, the J gene TRBJ1-5. TRBV21-1 is shown as a pseudogene. The CDR3: CASTRTDTQHF. Written as DNA, the CDR3 is TGTGCCAGCACCAGGACTGATACCCAGCATTTT.